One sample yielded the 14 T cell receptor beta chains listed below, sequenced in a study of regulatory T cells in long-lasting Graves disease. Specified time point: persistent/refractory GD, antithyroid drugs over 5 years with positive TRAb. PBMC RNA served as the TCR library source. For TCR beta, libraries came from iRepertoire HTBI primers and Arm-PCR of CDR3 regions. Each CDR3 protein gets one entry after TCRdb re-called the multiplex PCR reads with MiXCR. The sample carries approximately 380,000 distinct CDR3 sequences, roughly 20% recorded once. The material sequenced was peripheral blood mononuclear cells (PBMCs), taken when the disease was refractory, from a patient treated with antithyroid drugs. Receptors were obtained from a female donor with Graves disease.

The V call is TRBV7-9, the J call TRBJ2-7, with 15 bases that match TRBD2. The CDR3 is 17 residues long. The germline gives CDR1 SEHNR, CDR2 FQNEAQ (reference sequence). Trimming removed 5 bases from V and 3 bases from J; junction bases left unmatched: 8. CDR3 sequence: CASSPGTSGRSDYEQYF. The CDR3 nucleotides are TGTGCCAGCAGCCCCGGGACTAGCGGGAGGTCAGACTACGAGCAGTACTTC.

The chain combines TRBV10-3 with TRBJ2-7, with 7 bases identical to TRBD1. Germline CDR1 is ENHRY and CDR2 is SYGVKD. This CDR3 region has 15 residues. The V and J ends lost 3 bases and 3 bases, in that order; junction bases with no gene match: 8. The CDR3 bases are TGTGCCATCAGTGACAGGGGGTTTACGAGCTACGAGCAGTACTTC. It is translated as CAISDRGFTSYEQYF.

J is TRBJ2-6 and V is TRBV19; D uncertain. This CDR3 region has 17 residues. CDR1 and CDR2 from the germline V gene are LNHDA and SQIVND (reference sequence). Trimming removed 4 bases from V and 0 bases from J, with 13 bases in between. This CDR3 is CASSSRFYSSGANVLTF. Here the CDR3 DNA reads TGTGCCAGTAGTAGTCGGTTTTACTCCTCTGGGGCCAACGTCCTGACTTTC.

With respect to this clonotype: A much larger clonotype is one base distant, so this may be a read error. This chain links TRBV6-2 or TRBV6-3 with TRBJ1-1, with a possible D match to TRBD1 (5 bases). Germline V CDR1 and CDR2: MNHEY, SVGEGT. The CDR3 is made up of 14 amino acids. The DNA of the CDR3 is TGTGCCGGCAGTGAAGGCCCAGGGTTCGCTGAAGCTTTCTTT. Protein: CAGSEGPGFAEAFF.

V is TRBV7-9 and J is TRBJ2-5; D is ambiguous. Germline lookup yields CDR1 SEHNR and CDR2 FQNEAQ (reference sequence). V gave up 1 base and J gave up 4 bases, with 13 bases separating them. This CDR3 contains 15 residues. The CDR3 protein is CASSLVVGPGETQYF. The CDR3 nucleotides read TGTGCCAGCAGCTTAGTAGTTGGGCCCGGAGAGACCCAGTACTTC. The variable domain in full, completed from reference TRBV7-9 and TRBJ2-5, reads DTGVSQNPRHKITKRGQNVTFRCDPISEHNRLYWYRQTLGQGPEFLTYFQNEAQLEKSRLLSDRFSAERPKGSFSTLEIQRTEQGDSAMYLCASSLVVGPGETQYFGPGTRLLVL.

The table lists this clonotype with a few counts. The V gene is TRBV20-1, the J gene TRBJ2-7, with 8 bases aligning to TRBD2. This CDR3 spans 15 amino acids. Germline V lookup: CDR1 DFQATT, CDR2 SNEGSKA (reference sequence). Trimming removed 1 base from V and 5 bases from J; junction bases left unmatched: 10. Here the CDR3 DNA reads TGCAGTGCTAGAGGGGGACGGGAGGGCCCCAACGAGCAGTACTTC. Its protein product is CSARGGREGPNEQYF.

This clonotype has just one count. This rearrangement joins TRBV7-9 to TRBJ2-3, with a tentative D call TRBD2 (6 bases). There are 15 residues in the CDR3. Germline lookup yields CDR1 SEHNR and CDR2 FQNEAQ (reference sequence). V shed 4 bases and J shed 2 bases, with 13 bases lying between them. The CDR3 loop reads CASSSTGTSTDTQYF. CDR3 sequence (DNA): TGTGCCAGCAGCTCTACCGGGACTTCCACAGATACGCAGTATTTT.

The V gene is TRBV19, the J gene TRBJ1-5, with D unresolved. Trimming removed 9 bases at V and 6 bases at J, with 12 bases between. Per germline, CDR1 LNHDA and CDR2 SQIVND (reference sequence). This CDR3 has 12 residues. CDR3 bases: TGTGCCAGCGGGTCAATTCTTCAGCCCCAGCATTTT. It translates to CASGSILQPQHF.

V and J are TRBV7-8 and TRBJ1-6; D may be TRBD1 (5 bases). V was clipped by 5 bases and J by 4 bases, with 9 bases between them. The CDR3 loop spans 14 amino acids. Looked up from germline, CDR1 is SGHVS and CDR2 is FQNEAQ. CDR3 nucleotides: TGTGCCAGCAGCCTAGGGGTTTATAATTCACCCCTCCACTTT. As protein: CASSLGVYNSPLHF.

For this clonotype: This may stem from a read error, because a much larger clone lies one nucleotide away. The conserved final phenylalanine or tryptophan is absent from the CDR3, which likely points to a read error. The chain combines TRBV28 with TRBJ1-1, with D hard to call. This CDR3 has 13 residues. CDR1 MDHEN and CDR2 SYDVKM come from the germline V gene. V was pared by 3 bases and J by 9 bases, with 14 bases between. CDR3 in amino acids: CASSLQQFAQAFS. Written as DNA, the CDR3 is TGTGCCAGCAGTTTGCAGCAGTTCGCCCAAGCTTTCTCT.

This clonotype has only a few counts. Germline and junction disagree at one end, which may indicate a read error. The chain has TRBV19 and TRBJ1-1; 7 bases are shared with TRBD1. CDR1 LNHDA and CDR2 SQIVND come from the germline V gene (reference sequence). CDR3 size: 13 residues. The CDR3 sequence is CASSVEGAFGAFF. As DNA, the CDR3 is TGTGCCAGTAGTGTAGAGGGGGCATTTGGAGCTTTCTTT.

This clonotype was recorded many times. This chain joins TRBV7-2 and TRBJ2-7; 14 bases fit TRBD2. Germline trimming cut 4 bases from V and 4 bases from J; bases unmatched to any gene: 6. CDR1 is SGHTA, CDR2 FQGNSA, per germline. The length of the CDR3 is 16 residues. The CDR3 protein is CASSSRGLAGVYEQYF. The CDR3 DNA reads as TGTGCCAGCAGCTCCCGGGGACTAGCGGGAGTTTACGAGCAGTACTTC.

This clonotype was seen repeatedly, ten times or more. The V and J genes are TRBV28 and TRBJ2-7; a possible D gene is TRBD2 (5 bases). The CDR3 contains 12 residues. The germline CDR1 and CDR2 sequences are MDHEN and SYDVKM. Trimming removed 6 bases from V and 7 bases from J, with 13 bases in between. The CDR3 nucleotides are TGTGCCAGCAGGAGGGCCATGGGGGAGCAGTACTTC. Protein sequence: CASRRAMGEQYF.

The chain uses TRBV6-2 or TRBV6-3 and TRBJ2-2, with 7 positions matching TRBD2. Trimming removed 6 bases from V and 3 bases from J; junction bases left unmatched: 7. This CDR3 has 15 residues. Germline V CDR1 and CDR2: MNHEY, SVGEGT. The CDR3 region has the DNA TGTGCCAGCAGCCAGCGGGAATTGGACACCGGGGAGCTGTTTTTT. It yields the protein CASSQRELDTGELFF.